A few counts support the clone carrying this T cell receptor beta chain. Some clones are missing from TCRdb's copy, which holds only in-frame ones; the method was immunoSEQ multiplex PCR. Of tens of thousands of clones listed, 85% to 95% are singletons. The sample originates from a study of technical replicates of blood from a handful of donors. This CDR3 is 13 amino acids long. Germline V gives CDR1 SGHTA, CDR2 FQGTGA. Trimming took 4 bases from V and 7 from J, leaving 13 bases between them. The chain couples TRBV7-3 to TRBJ1-1; D unresolved. What was sequenced was T cells isolated from PBMCs. The TCR sequence derives from a human donor in good health. CDR3 residues: CASSSHRFDEAFF. The CDR3 nucleotides read TGTGCCAGCAGCTCTCACCGGTTTGATGAAGCTTTCTTT.